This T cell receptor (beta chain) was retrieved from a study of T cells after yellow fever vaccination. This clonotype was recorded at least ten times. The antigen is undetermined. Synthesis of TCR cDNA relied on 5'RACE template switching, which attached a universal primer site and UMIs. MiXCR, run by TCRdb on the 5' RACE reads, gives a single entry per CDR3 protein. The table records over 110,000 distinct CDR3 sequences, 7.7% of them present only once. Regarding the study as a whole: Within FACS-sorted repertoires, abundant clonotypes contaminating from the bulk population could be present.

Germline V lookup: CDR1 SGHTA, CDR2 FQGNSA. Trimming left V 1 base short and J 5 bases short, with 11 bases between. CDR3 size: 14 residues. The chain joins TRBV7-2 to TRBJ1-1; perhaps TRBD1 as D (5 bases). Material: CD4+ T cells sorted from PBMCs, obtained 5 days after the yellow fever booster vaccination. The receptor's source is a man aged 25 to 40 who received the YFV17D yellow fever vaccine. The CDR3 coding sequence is TGTGCCAGCAGCTTAGACACAGGTAGGACTGAAGCTTTCTTT. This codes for CASSLDTGRTEAFF.